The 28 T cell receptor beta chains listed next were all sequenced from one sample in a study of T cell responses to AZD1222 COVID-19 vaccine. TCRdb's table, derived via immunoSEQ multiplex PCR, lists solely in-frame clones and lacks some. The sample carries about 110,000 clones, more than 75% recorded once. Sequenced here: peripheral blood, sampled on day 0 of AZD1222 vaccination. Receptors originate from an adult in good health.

DNA of the CDR3: TGTGCTAGTGGAGGGGGCTCTGGGGCCAACGTCCTGACTTTC. Translation gives CASGGGSGANVLTF. The genes are TRBV12-5 and TRBJ2-6; D might be TRBD1 (6 bases). This CDR3 region has 14 residues. Germline-derived CDR1 and CDR2 are LGHNT and FRNRAP. The V and J ends lost 6 bases and 0 bases respectively, with 6 bases between them.

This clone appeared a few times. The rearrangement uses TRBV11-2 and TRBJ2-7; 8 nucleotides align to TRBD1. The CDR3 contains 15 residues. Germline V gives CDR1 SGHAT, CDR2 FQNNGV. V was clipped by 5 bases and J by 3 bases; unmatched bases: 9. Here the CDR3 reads CASSLRAGGSYEQYF. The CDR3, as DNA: TGTGCCAGCAGCCTAAGGGCAGGGGGCAGCTACGAGCAGTACTTC. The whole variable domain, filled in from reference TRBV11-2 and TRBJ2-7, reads EAGVAQSPRYKIIEKRQSVAFWCNPISGHATLYWYQQILGQGPKLLIQFQNNGVVDDSQLPKDRFSAERLKGVDSTLKIQPAKLEDSAVYLCASSLRAGGSYEQYFGPGTRLTVT.

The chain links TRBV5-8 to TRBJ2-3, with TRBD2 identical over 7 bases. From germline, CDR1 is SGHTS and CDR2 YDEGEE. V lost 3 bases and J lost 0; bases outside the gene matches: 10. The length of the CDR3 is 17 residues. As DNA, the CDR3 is TGTGCCAGCAGCTGGGGGGGGATCTCGACTAGCACAGATACGCAGTATTTT. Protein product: CASSWGGISTSTDTQYF.

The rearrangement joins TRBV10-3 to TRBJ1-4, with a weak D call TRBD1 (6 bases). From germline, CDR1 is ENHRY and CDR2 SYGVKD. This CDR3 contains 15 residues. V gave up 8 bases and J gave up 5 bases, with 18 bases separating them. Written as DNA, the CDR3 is TGTGCCATCGGGGGGGCTCCCGCAGAGAATGAAAAACTGTTTTTT. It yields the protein CAIGGAPAENEKLFF.

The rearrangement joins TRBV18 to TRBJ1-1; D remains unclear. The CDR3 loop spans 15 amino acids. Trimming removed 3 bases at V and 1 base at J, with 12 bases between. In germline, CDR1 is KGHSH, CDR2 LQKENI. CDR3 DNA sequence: TGTGCCAGCTCACCTCGGGCCCCAGGGAACACTGAAGCTTTCTTT. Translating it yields CASSPRAPGNTEAFF.

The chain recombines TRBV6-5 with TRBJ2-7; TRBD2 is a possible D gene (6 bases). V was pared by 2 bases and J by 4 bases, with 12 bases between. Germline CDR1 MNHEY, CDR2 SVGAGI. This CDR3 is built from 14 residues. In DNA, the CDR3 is TGTGCCAGCAGTTACCTGGGGGGAAGATACGAGCAGTACTTC. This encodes CASSYLGGRYEQYF.

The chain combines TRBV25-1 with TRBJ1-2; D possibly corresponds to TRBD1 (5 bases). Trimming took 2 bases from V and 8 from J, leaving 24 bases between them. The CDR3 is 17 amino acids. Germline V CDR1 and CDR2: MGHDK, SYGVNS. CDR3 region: CASSEITGPGPIRGYTF. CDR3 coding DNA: TGTGCCAGCAGTGAAATAACGGGACCTGGGCCCATTCGGGGCTACACCTTC.

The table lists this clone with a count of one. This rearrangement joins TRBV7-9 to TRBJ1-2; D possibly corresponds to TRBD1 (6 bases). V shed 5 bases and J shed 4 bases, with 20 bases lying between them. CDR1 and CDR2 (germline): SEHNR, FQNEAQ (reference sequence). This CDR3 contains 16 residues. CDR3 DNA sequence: TGTGCCAGCAGCCTCCCCGGGGGGCACGGCTTCTATGGCTACACCTTC. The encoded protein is CASSLPGGHGFYGYTF.

CDR3: CASRPGTAGGIYNEQFF. The CDR3 DNA reads TGTGCCAGTAGACCAGGCACCGCGGGGGGGATCTACAATGAGCAGTTCTTC. The V gene is TRBV19, the J gene TRBJ2-1; 9 bases fit TRBD2. J was trimmed by 3 bases and V by 6 bases; bases with no gene match: 12. In germline, CDR1 is LNHDA, CDR2 SQIVND (reference sequence). The CDR3 sequence is 17 residues long.

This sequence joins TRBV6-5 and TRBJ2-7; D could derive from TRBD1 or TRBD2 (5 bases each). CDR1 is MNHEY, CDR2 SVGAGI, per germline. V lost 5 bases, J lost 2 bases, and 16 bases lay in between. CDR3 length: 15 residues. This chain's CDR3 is CASSLTRDGAYEQYF. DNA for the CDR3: TGTGCCAGCAGTCTTACTCGGGACGGAGCCTACGAGCAGTACTTC.

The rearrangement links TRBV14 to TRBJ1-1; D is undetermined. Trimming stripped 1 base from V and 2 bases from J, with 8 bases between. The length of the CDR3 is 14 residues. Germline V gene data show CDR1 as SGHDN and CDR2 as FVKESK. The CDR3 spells CASSQGRKNTEAFF. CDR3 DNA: TGTGCCAGCAGCCAAGGCAGAAAAAACACTGAAGCTTTCTTT.

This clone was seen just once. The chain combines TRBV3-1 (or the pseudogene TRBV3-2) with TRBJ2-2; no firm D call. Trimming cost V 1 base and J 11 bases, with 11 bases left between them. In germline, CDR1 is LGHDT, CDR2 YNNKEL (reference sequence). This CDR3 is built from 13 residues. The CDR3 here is CASSQGRVGELFF. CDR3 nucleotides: TGTGCCAGCAGCCAAGGACGGGTGGGAGAGCTGTTTTTT.

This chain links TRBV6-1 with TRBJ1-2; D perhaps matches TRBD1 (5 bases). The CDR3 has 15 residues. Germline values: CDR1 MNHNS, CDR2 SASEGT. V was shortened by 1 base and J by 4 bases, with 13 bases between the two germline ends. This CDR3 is CASSEGDLPLYGYTF. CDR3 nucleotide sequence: TGTGCCAGCAGTGAAGGGGACCTGCCCCTCTATGGCTACACCTTC.

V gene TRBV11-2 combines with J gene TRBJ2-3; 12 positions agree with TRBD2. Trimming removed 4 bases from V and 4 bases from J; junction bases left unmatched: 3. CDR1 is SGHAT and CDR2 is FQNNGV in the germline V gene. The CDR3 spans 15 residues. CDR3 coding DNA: TGTGCCAGCAGCTCGGGACTAGCGGGCGCAGATACGCAGTATTTT. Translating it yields CASSSGLAGADTQYF.

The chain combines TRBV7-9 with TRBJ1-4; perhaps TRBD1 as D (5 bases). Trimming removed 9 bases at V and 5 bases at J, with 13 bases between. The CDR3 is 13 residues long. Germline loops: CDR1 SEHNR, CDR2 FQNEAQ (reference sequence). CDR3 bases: TGTGCCAGTTCCAGGGACTCAAATGAAAAACTGTTTTTT. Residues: CASSRDSNEKLFF.

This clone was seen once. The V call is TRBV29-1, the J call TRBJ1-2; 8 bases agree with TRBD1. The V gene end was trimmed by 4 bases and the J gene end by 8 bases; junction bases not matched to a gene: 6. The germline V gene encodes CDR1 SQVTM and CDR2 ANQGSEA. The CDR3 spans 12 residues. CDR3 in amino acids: CSVAGQGVGYTF. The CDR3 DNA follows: TGCAGCGTTGCAGGACAGGGCGTGGGCTACACCTTC.

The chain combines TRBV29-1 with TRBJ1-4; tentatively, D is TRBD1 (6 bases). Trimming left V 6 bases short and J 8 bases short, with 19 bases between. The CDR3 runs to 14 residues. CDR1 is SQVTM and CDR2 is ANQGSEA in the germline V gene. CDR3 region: CSVSITGSGEKLFF. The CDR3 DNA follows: TGCAGCGTGTCGATTACAGGGTCGGGAGAAAAACTGTTTTTT.

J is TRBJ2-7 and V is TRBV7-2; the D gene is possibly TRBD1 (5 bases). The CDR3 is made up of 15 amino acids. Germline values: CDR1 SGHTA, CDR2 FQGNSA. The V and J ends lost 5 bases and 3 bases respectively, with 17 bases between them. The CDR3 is CASSPSTGSRYEQYF. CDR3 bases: TGTGCCAGCAGCCCGTCAACAGGATCGCGCTACGAGCAGTACTTC.

CDR3 loop: CASSDLRDSEAFF. CDR3 nucleotides: TGTGCCAGCAGCGACCTACGAGACAGCGAAGCTTTCTTT. The rearrangement joins TRBV3-1 (or the pseudogene TRBV3-2) to TRBJ1-1; D might be TRBD1 (5 bases). CDR3 length: 13 residues. The germline V and J ends were trimmed by 5 bases and 8 bases, with 15 bases remaining between them. Per the germline V gene, CDR1 is LGHDT and CDR2 is YNNKEL (reference sequence).

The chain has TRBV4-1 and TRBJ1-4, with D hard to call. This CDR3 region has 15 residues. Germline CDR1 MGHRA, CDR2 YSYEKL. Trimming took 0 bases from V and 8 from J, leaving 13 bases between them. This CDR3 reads CASSQESPYDEKLFF. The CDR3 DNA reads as TGCGCCAGCAGCCAAGAGAGCCCCTATGACGAAAAACTGTTTTTT.

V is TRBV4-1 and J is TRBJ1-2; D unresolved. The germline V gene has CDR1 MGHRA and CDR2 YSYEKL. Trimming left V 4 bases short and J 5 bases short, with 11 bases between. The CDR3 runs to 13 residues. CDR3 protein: CASSPSPRYGYTF. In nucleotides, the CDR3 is TGCGCCAGCAGCCCAAGTCCACGGTATGGCTACACCTTC.

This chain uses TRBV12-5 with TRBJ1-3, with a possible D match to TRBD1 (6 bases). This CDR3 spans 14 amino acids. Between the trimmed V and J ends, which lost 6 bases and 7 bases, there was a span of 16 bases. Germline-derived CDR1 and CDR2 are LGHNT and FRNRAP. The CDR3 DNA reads TGTGCTAGTGGCCGGGCTGGGGGCCTTAACACCATATATTTT. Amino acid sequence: CASGRAGGLNTIYF.

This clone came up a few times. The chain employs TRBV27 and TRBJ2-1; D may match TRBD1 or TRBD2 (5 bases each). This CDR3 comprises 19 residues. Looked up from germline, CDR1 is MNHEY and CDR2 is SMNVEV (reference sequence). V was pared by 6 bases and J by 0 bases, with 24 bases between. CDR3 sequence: CASSGAEVQRTNSYNEQFF. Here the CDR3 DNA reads TGTGCCAGCAGCGGGGCGGAGGTGCAGCGGACCAACTCCTACAATGAGCAGTTCTTC.

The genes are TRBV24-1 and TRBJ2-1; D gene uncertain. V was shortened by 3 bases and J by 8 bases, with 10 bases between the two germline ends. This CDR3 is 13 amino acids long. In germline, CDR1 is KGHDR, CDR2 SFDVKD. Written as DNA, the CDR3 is TGTGCCACCAGTGATACCCTCAGCGATGAGCAGTTCTTC. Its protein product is CATSDTLSDEQFF.

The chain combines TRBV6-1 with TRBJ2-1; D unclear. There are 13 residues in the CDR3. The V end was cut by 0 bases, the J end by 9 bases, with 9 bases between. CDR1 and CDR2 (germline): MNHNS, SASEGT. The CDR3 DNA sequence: TGTGCCAGCAGTGAAGCCCCTGAGCGTGAGCAGTTCTTC. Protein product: CASSEAPEREQFF.

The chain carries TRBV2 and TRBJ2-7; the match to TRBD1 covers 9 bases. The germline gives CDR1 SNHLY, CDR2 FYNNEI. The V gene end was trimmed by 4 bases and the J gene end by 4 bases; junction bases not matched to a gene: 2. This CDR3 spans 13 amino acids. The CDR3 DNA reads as TGTGCCAGCAGTGCGGGGACAGGGTACGAGCAGTACTTC. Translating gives CASSAGTGYEQYF. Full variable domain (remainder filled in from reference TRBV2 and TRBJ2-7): EPEVTQTPSHQVTQMGQEVILRCVPISNHLYFYWYRQILGQKVEFLVSFYNNEISEKSEIFDDQFSVERPDGSNFTLKIRSTKLEDSAMYFCASSAGTGYEQYFGPGTRLTVT.

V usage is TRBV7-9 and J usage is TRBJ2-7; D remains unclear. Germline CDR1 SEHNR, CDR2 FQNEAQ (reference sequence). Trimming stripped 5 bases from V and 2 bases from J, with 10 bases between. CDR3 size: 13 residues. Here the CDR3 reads CASSQSSTYEQYF. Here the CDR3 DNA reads TGTGCCAGCAGCCAATCCAGCACCTACGAGCAGTACTTC.

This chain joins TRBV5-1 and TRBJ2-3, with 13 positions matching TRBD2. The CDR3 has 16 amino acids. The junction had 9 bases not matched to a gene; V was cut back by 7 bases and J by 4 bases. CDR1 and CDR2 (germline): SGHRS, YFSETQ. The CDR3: CASSRTSGGPADTQYF. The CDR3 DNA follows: TGCGCCAGCTCCCGGACTAGCGGGGGCCCAGCAGATACGCAGTATTTT. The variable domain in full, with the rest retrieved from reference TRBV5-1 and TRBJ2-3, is KAGVTQTPRYLIKTRGQQVTLSCSPISGHRSVSWYQQTPGQGLQFLFEYFSETQRNKGNFPGRFSGRQFSNSRSEMNVSTLELGDSALYLCASSRTSGGPADTQYFGPGTRLTVL.